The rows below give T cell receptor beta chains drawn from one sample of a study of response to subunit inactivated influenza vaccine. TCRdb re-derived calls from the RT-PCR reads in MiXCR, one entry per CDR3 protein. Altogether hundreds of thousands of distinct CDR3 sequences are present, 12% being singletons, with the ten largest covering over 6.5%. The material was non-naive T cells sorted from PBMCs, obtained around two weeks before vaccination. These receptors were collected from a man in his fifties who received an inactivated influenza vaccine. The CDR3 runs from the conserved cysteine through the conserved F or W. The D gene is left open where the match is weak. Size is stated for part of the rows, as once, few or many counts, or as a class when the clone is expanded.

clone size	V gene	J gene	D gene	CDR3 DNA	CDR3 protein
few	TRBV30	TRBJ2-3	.	TGTGCCTGTCGGAGAGGGAGAACAGATACGCAGTATTTT	CACRRGRTDTQYF
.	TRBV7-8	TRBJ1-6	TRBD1	TGTGCCAGCAGCGCTAGACGGACAGGGGGGATATCGGGGAATAATTCACCCCTCCACTTT	CASSARRTGGISGNNSPLHF
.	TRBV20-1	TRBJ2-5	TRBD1	TGCAGTGCTGAAAACAGGGGGCATGAGACCCAGTACTTC	CSAENRGHETQYF
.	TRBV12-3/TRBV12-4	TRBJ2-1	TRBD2	TGTGCCAGCAGTCCTGGGGTAGCGGGAGGGAATGAGCAGTTCTTC	CASSPGVAGGNEQFF
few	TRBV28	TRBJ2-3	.	TGTGCCAGCTCCGTCAGCACAGATACGCAGTATTTT	CASSVSTDTQYF
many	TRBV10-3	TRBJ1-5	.	TGTGCCATCAGTGCCAACACGGGGCTGCCCCAGCATTTT	CAISANTGLPQHF
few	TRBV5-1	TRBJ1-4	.	TGCGCCAGCAGGTTGAACCGAGATAATGAAAAACTGTTTTTT	CASRLNRDNEKLFF
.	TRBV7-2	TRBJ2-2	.	TGTGCCAGCAGCTTAGAAGGAGCCGGGGAGCTGTTTTTT	CASSLEGAGELFF
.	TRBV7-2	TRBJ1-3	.	TGTGCCAGCAGCTCAAGACAGGGAAACACCATATATTTT	CASSSRQGNTIYF
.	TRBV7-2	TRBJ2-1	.	TGTGCCAGCAGCTTATACGGGACCGATGAGCAGTTCTTC	CASSLYGTDEQFF
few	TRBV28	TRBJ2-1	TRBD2	TGTGCCAGCAGTTTAAGGCTAGCGGGAGTCTTCAATGAGCAGTTCTTC	CASSLRLAGVFNEQFF
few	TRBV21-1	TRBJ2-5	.	TGTGCCAGCAGCAAATTCGCAGCGGGGGACCACCAAGAGACCCAGTACTTC	CASSKFAAGDHQETQYF
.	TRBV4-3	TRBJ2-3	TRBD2	TGCGCCAGCAGCCAAGAAACTAGCGGGGGGCGGGATACGCAGTATTTT	CASSQETSGGRDTQYF
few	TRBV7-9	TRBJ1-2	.	TGTGCCAGCAGACCGATGTCTCAGGGGCGCTATGGCTACACCTTC	CASRPMSQGRYGYTF
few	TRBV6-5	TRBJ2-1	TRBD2	TGTGCCAGCAGATATGCGTCTAGCGGGAGGTCCCAGTTCTTC	CASRYASSGRSQFF
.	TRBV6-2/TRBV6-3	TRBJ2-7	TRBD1	TGTGCCAGCACCCTTACAGGGGTCACCGAGCAGTACTTC	CASTLTGVTEQYF
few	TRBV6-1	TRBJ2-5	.	TGTGCCAGCAGTGAAGCGGCGTTAAGAGAGACCCAGTACTTC	CASSEAALRETQYF
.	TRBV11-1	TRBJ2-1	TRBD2	TGTGCCAGCAGCTTTATCCCTTCGACTAGCGGGAGGGCCAGTGAGCAGTTCTTC	CASSFIPSTSGRASEQFF
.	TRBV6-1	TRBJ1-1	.	TGTGCCAGCAGCGATTTGCCAGGCCTAGGGGTTACTGAAGCTTTCTTT	CASSDLPGLGVTEAFF
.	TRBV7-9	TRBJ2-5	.	TGTGCCAGCAGCTTAGTTGGCAGGGGCAGTGAGACCCAGTACTTC	CASSLVGRGSETQYF
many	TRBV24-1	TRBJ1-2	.	TGTGCCACCAGTGATCCCCTGCGGGGCTACACCTTC	CATSDPLRGYTF
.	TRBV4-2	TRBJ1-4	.	TGTGCCAGCAGCCAAGTGGGAAGGGGACCAACTAATGAAAAACTGTTTTTT	CASSQVGRGPTNEKLFF
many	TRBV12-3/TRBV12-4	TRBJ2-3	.	TGTGCCAGCAGTTTTGGGGGCCCAACAGATACGCAGTATTTT	CASSFGGPTDTQYF
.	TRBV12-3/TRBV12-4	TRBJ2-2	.	TGTACCATCAGTTTATGGCTTAGGAGCGGACCGAACACCGGGGAGCTGTTTTTT	CTISLWLRSGPNTGELFF
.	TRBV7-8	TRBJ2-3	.	TGTGCCAGCAGCTTAGGTTACGGGACAGATACGCAGTATTTT	CASSLGYGTDTQYF
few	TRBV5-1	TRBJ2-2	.	TGCGCCAGCAGCTTTTCGGAGGCCGGGGAGCTGTTTTTT	CASSFSEAGELFF
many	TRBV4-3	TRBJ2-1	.	TGCGCCAGCAGCCAGCCGGGACTCAAATCCAATGAGCAGTTCTTC	CASSQPGLKSNEQFF
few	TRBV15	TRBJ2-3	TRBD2	TGTGCCACGGGAGGGGACCCAGCCACAGATACGCAGTATTTT	CATGGDPATDTQYF
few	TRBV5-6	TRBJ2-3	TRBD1	TGTGCCAGCAGCTCCGAGACAGGGGGAAGCACAGATACGCAGTATTTT	CASSSETGGSTDTQYF
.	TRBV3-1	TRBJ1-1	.	TGTGCCAGCAGCCAAGAGTCCGGGGCTGCCGCTTTCTTT	CASSQESGAAAFF
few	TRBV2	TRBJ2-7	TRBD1	TGTGCCACATCCACAGGGGGCATCTACGAGCAGTACTTC	CATSTGGIYEQYF
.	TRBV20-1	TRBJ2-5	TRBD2	TGCAGTGCTAGTACCCCGGGACTAGCTGAGACCCAGTACTTC	CSASTPGLAETQYF